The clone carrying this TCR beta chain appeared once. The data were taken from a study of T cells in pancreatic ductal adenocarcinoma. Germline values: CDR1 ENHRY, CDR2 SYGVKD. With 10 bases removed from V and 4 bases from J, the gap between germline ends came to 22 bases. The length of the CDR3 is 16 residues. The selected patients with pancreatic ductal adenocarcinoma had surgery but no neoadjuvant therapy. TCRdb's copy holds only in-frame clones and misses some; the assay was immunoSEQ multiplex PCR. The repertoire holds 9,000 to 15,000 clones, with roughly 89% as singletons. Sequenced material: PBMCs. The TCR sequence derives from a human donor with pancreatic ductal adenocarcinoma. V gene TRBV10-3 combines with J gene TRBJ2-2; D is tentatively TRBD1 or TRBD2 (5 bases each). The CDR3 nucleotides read TGTGCCAGCAGCCCCTACTCCGGTGGGGGCACCGGGGAGCTGTTTTTT. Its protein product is CASSPYSGGGTGELFF.